This TCR beta chain emerged from a study of T cell repertoires in cytomegalovirus infection. Findings and caveats of the study: Dominating the ex vivo response were HLA-C-restricted CMV-specific TCR beta clonotypes.

V shed 0 bases, J shed 3 bases, and the junction held 8 bases outside the gene matches. The V gene's germline CDR1 is SGHNT and CDR2 YYREEE (reference sequence). This CDR3 contains 16 residues. With respect to this clonotype: Its antigen remains unidentified.

One entry per CDR3 protein, called by TCRdb with MiXCR from the reads. The table includes roughly 730,000 distinct CDR3 sequences, about 33% detected once. Sequenced material: cultured PBMCs, taken from culture after CMV antigen stimulation. The chain carries TRBV5-4 and TRBJ1-2; 7 bases map to TRBD1. The origin of this receptor is a human donor in good health (CMV status not recorded). Some clones in this sample may be carry-over from other donors' samples. Here the CDR3 DNA reads TGTGCCAGCAGCTTGGACCCCGGGACAGTGGACTATGGCTACACCTTC. Encoded protein: CASSLDPGTVDYGYTF.